There are many counts of the clone carrying this T cell receptor (beta chain). This sample was taken from a study of Graves' ophthalmopathy and Graves' hyperthyroidism. The source of the PBMCs was over 8.5 ml of fresh peripheral blood. The CDR3 is 14 residues long. Trimming removed 7 bases at V and 8 bases at J, with 15 bases between. Germline CDR1 reads SGHTA; CDR2 reads FQGNSA. Using RNA transcripts, the TCR beta CDR3 regions were amplified. The first-round RT-PCR employed HTBI primers together with the Qiagen OneStep RT-PCR kit. A multiplex PCR was then performed as the second round. TCRdb passed the multiplex PCR reads through MiXCR, listing each CDR3 protein once. This sample has 350,000 to 400,000 distinct CDR3 sequences, with about 17% found just once.

This clonotype was sampled from a woman between 18 and 29 years old with Graves' ophthalmopathy. The material sequenced was peripheral blood. The V call is TRBV7-2, the J call TRBJ1-6; D gene uncertain. The CDR3 here is CASNLRPGDSPLHF. The CDR3 DNA sequence: TGTGCCAGCAACCTCCGACCCGGGGATTCACCCCTCCACTTT.